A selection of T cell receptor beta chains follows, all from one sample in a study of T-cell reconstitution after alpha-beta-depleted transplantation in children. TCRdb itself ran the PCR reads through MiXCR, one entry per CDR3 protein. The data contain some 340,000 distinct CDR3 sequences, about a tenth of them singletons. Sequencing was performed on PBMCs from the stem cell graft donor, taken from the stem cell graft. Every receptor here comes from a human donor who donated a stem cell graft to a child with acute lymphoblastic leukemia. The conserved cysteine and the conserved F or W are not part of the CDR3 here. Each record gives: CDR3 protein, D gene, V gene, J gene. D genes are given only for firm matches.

CDR3: ASRQGDENTEAF
D: .
V: TRBV5-1
J: TRBJ1-1

CDR3: ASSAAGTGTLIYEQY
D: .
V: TRBV9
J: TRBJ2-7

CDR3: ASSFLTGDSYEQY
D: .
V: TRBV5-1
J: TRBJ2-7

CDR3: ASSLGGSLPTGELF
D: .
V: TRBV5-1
J: TRBJ2-2

CDR3: SAIAGAYGYT
D: .
V: TRBV20-1
J: TRBJ1-2

CDR3: ASSRDNYEQY
D: .
V: TRBV5-4
J: TRBJ2-7

CDR3: ASSLLGENSPLH
D: .
V: TRBV7-9
J: TRBJ1-6

CDR3: AISESHRGGNQPQH
D: TRBD1
V: TRBV10-3
J: TRBJ1-5

CDR3: ASSFQGARYNEQF
D: TRBD1
V: TRBV5-1
J: TRBJ2-1

CDR3: ASSLGQPSSGANVLT
D: .
V: TRBV7-6
J: TRBJ2-6

CDR3: ASSLPAGPYEQY
D: .
V: TRBV7-9
J: TRBJ2-7

CDR3: ASTGSAGTLYNEQF
D: TRBD2
V: TRBV7-2
J: TRBJ2-1

CDR3: SAGGGASGRFTYEQY
D: TRBD2
V: TRBV20-1
J: TRBJ2-7

CDR3: SARAATGADTQY
D: .
V: TRBV20-1
J: TRBJ2-3

CDR3: SAGSGLAGVPYEQY
D: TRBD2
V: TRBV20-1
J: TRBJ2-7

CDR3: ASSKDGQGYEQY
D: TRBD1
V: TRBV7-9
J: TRBJ2-7

CDR3: SASPTGSYGYT
D: TRBD1
V: TRBV20-1
J: TRBJ1-2

CDR3: ASSHSDSSDTQY
D: .
V: TRBV11-2
J: TRBJ2-3

CDR3: ASSLIASYEQY
D: .
V: TRBV7-3
J: TRBJ2-7

CDR3: ASSRTSGERTQY
D: TRBD2
V: TRBV6-1
J: TRBJ2-5

CDR3: ASSVDGTGGGTDTQY
D: TRBD2
V: TRBV9
J: TRBJ2-3

CDR3: ASSPRGDTEAF
D: .
V: TRBV18
J: TRBJ1-1

CDR3: ASSRDRLTYEQY
D: TRBD1
V: TRBV7-9
J: TRBJ2-7

CDR3: ASRSGWIDEKLF
D: .
V: TRBV12-3/TRBV12-4
J: TRBJ1-4

CDR3: ATSDLGDESNYGYT
D: .
V: TRBV24-1
J: TRBJ1-2

CDR3: ASSFREGETQY
D: TRBD2
V: TRBV7-3
J: TRBJ2-5

CDR3: ASSQGDSLNTEAF
D: TRBD1
V: TRBV4-1
J: TRBJ1-1

CDR3: ASSEGQDGGLAKNIQY
D: TRBD1
V: TRBV28
J: TRBJ2-4

CDR3: SARVHGTVDTEAF
D: .
V: TRBV20-1
J: TRBJ1-1

CDR3: ASSSLGGQETQY
D: .
V: TRBV7-9
J: TRBJ2-5

CDR3: ASSPPWPAEQF
D: .
V: TRBV18
J: TRBJ2-1

CDR3: SAALLAVNNEQF
D: TRBD2
V: TRBV20-1
J: TRBJ2-1

CDR3: ASSYEQGANTQY
D: TRBD1
V: TRBV5-1
J: TRBJ2-3

CDR3: ASSLLGSYEQY
D: .
V: TRBV5-5
J: TRBJ2-7

CDR3: ASSDGGTDTQY
D: .
V: TRBV6-2/TRBV6-3
J: TRBJ2-3